Presented here are 26 T cell receptor beta chains from one specimen sequenced in a study of cytotoxic CD8 clonotypes in ibrutinib-treated CLL. Generated by immunoSEQ multiplex PCR, the TCRdb table keeps only in-frame clones and is missing some. The repertoire includes around 200,000 clones, 79% of them detected once, and more than 9.5% sits in the top ten. The material was PBMCs, obtained after 12 months of ibrutinib treatment. The source of these receptors is a human donor with chronic lymphocytic leukemia.

The chain links TRBV18 to TRBJ2-3, with D unclear. Trimming left V 2 bases short and J 1 base short, with 4 bases between. The germline V gene encodes CDR1 KGHSH and CDR2 LQKENI. The CDR3 consists of 13 residues. DNA of the CDR3: TGTGCCAGCTCACCAGATGGCACAGATACGCAGTATTTT. Its translation is CASSPDGTDTQYF.

V gene TRBV6-4 combines with J gene TRBJ2-6, with D perhaps TRBD2 (5 bases). There are 15 residues in the CDR3. Deletions cut 8 bases from V and 3 bases from J, with 14 bases between. The germline V gene encodes CDR1 MRHNA and CDR2 SNTAGT. The CDR3 loop reads CASGNFSGGANVLTF. The CDR3 DNA is TGTGCCAGCGGGAATTTCAGCGGTGGGGCCAACGTCCTGACTTTC.

The chain links TRBV15 to TRBJ2-3; TRBD2 agrees at 16 bases. The germline CDR1 and CDR2 sequences are LNHNV and YYDKDF (reference sequence). The CDR3 sequence is 18 residues long. V lost 5 bases to trimming and J lost 2 bases; unmatched junction nucleotides: 7. The CDR3: CATSWGTSGGVLTDTQYF. The CDR3 nucleotides are TGTGCCACCAGCTGGGGGACTAGCGGGGGGGTACTCACAGATACGCAGTATTTT.

The chain combines TRBV7-9 with TRBJ1-1, with TRBD1 as a possible D gene (5 bases). V lost 6 bases, J lost 1 base, and 12 bases lay in between. CDR1 is SEHNR and CDR2 is FQNEAQ in the germline V gene (reference sequence). The CDR3 covers 14 residues. CDR3 sequence (DNA): TGTGCCAGCAGTCTACTACAGGCGAACACTGAAGCTTTCTTT. Residues: CASSLLQANTEAFF.

This CDR3 reads CASSPGTGGFTGELFF. CDR3 nucleotides: TGCGCCAGCAGCCCGGGGACAGGGGGCTTTACCGGGGAGCTGTTTTTT. The chain recombines TRBV5-1 with TRBJ2-2; 12 nucleotides line up with TRBD1. J was trimmed by 5 bases and V by 4 bases; bases with no gene match: 6. The CDR3 length is 16 residues. Germline loops: CDR1 SGHRS, CDR2 YFSETQ.

This clone has just a few counts. This rearrangement joins TRBV25-1 to TRBJ2-7; 9 bases are a match to TRBD1. Losses at the gene ends were 4 bases for V and 2 bases for J; bases not matched to a gene: 9. The CDR3 runs to 16 residues. Germline-derived CDR1 and CDR2 are MGHDK and SYGVNS. The CDR3 spells CASSASRDRATYEQYF. The CDR3 DNA follows: TGTGCCAGCAGTGCCTCCCGGGACAGGGCCACCTACGAGCAGTACTTC.

A single count supports this clone. The chain joins TRBV12-5 to TRBJ2-3, with unresolved D. The CDR3 is made up of 16 amino acids. V lost 2 bases to trimming and J lost 5 bases, with 17 bases between them. Germline CDR1 and CDR2: LGHNT and FRNRAP. The CDR3 DNA reads as TGTGCTAGTGGTTTGCTAGGCCTGTTGATCGGAGATACGCAGTATTTT. Its translation is CASGLLGLLIGDTQYF.

The chain uses TRBV27 and TRBJ2-7; TRBD1 matches 8 bases. From germline, CDR1 is MNHEY and CDR2 SMNVEV (reference sequence). Germline trimming cut 5 bases from V and 3 bases from J; bases unmatched to any gene: 3. CDR3 length: 13 amino acids. CDR3 nucleotides: TGTGCCAGCAGTCCGGGGACAGGCTACGAGCAGTACTTC. Amino acid sequence: CASSPGTGYEQYF.

The rearrangement links TRBV11-2 to TRBJ2-7, with TRBD2 identical over 8 bases. This CDR3 is built from 15 residues. The germline gives CDR1 SGHAT, CDR2 FQNNGV. Trimming took 5 bases from V and 3 from J; bases not matched to a gene: 9. The DNA of the CDR3 is TGTGCCAGCAGCCCAGAGGCGGGAGGTTACTACGAGCAGTACTTC. Translating it yields CASSPEAGGYYEQYF.

V usage is TRBV7-9 and J usage is TRBJ2-7; D is perhaps TRBD1 or TRBD2 (8 bases each). V was pared by 8 bases and J by 2 bases, with 22 bases between. This CDR3 has 16 residues. Germline V gene sequence: CDR1 SEHNR, CDR2 FQNEAQ (reference sequence). The DNA for the CDR3 is TGTGCCAGCCAAGCGGGAGCCCGGACAGGGACCTACGAGCAGTACTTC. Amino acids: CASQAGARTGTYEQYF.

A single count supports this clone. The rearrangement uses TRBV2 and TRBJ2-5, with 9 bases that match TRBD2. This CDR3 contains 15 residues. J was trimmed by 4 bases and V by 5 bases; bases with no gene match: 8. CDR1 SNHLY and CDR2 FYNNEI come from the germline V gene. This CDR3 reads CASSTRRGGGETQYF. The CDR3, as DNA: TGTGCCAGCAGTACCCGGCGGGGGGGTGGAGAGACCCAGTACTTC.

This clone was seen a few times. This chain connects TRBV30 to TRBJ2-3; unclear D gene. This CDR3 has 12 amino acids. Germline values: CDR1 GTSNPN, CDR2 SVGIG (reference sequence). Trimming removed 2 bases from V and 1 base from J, with 4 bases in between. The CDR3: CAWSPGTDTQYF. CDR3 DNA sequence: TGTGCCTGGAGTCCCGGCACAGATACGCAGTATTTT.

There are many counts of this clone. The V and J genes are TRBV6-5 and TRBJ2-7, with D perhaps TRBD2 (5 bases). V was trimmed by 6 bases and J by 5 bases, leaving 20 bases between them. The length of the CDR3 is 15 residues. Germline CDR1 is MNHEY and CDR2 is SVGAGI. The CDR3 protein is CASSTLEGRFHEQYF. For the CDR3, the DNA is TGTGCCAGCAGCACTCTAGAGGGAAGGTTTCACGAGCAGTACTTC.

The chain recombines TRBV6-5 with TRBJ1-2; no reliable D call. V dropped 8 bases and J dropped 4 bases, with 17 bases sitting between them. The germline gives CDR1 MNHEY, CDR2 SVGAGI. The CDR3 sequence is 14 residues long. The CDR3 DNA follows: TGTGCCAGCTGCCGCGGTTTGTTTAGCTATGGCTACACCTTC. It codes for CASCRGLFSYGYTF.

V and J are TRBV6-6 and TRBJ2-7; D may be TRBD1 or TRBD2 (5 bases each). The germline V gene encodes CDR1 MNHNY and CDR2 SVGAGI (reference sequence). Trimming removed 6 bases from V and 9 bases from J, with 12 bases in between. The length of the CDR3 is 11 residues. This chain's CDR3 is CASRSGQVQYF. The CDR3 coding sequence is TGTGCCAGCAGATCGGGGCAAGTGCAGTACTTC.

The gene calls are TRBV6-5 and TRBJ2-7, with 8 bases matching TRBD1. The CDR3 spans 13 residues. Germline-derived CDR1 and CDR2 are MNHEY and SVGAGI. Trimming at V came to 6 bases and at J to 5 bases, leaving 6 bases not matched to a gene. CDR3 loop: CASRLTGDHEQYF. The CDR3 DNA is TGTGCCAGCAGATTGACAGGGGACCACGAGCAGTACTTC.

The chain recombines TRBV6-5 with TRBJ2-7; 11 nucleotides align to TRBD2. The CDR3 covers 15 residues. J gave up 9 bases and V 7 bases, and 14 bases lay outside the gene matches. Germline values: CDR1 MNHEY, CDR2 SVGAGI. CDR3 loop: CASTNSGRARSGQYF. In DNA, the CDR3 is TGTGCCAGCACCAATAGCGGGAGGGCCCGATCCGGGCAGTACTTC.

As for this clone: In the same sample, other DNA sequences code for this CDR3. This chain connects TRBV10-2 to TRBJ2-7; TRBD2 agrees at 14 bases. There are 15 residues in the CDR3. Germline V lookup: CDR1 WSHSY, CDR2 SAAADI. V shed 7 bases and J 2 bases; nucleotides not matched to a gene: 4. The chain's CDR3 is CASNPGLAGAYEQYF. CDR3 DNA: TGCGCCAGCAATCCGGGACTAGCGGGGGCCTACGAGCAGTACTTC.

This sequence joins TRBV5-1 and TRBJ2-7; D call uncertain. With 3 bases removed from V and 0 bases from J, the gap between germline ends came to 13 bases. Germline V lookup: CDR1 SGHRS, CDR2 YFSETQ. There are 15 residues in the CDR3. The CDR3: CASSSPSGVSYEQYF. CDR3 DNA: TGCGCCAGCAGCTCCCCCTCGGGTGTCTCCTACGAGCAGTACTTC.

This clone was counted a few times. This chain connects TRBV5-1 to TRBJ2-3, with D possibly matching TRBD1 (7 bases). Trimming removed 3 bases at V and 2 bases at J, with 16 bases between. CDR3 size: 16 residues. From germline, CDR1 is SGHRS and CDR2 YFSETQ. This CDR3 reads CASSSSGGPNTDTQYF. The CDR3 DNA sequence: TGCGCCAGCAGCTCCTCAGGGGGGCCGAACACAGATACGCAGTATTTT.

V is TRBV6-5 and J is TRBJ1-5; D is unresolved. Trimming took 4 bases from V and 6 from J, leaving 10 bases between them. CDR3 size: 13 residues. The germline V gene encodes CDR1 MNHEY and CDR2 SVGAGI. As DNA, the CDR3 is TGTGCCAGCAGTTTGGATCCGCGTCAGCCCCAGCATTTT. This sequence encodes CASSLDPRQPQHF.

The J gene is TRBJ2-3, the V gene TRBV9; 10 nucleotides agree with TRBD2. J gave up 4 bases and V 4 bases, and 6 bases lay outside the gene matches. The V gene's germline CDR1 is SGDLS and CDR2 YYNGEE. The CDR3 is 15 amino acids. The CDR3 DNA reads as TGTGCCAGCAGCTTAGCGGGAGGAGGGGCAGATACGCAGTATTTT. This translates into CASSLAGGGADTQYF.

The rearrangement links TRBV11-2 to TRBJ2-2; TRBD1 matches at 7 bases. Trimming removed 1 base from V and 0 bases from J; junction bases left unmatched: 8. Germline V lookup: CDR1 SGHAT, CDR2 FQNNGV. This CDR3 has 18 amino acids. As DNA, the CDR3 is TGTGCCAGCAGCTTAGGGTACAGGGGCCATCCGAACACCGGGGAGCTGTTTTTT. As protein: CASSLGYRGHPNTGELFF.

The chain is built from TRBV2 and TRBJ2-7; maybe TRBD1 (6 bases). In germline, CDR1 is SNHLY, CDR2 FYNNEI. CDR3 size: 14 residues. The CDR3 is CAGARGFLSYEQYF. The CDR3 region has the DNA TGTGCGGGGGCGCGAGGTTTCCTCTCCTACGAGCAGTACTTC.

J is TRBJ1-2 and V is TRBV28; 7 bases line up with TRBD1. This CDR3 is 17 amino acids long. The germline CDR1 and CDR2 sequences are MDHEN and SYDVKM. Trimming took 1 base from V and 1 from J; bases not matched to a gene: 9. The CDR3 reads CASSLSSGTAHNYGYTF. The CDR3 DNA is TGTGCCAGCAGTTTATCCTCCGGGACAGCTCATAACTATGGCTACACCTTC.

This chain links TRBV11-2 with TRBJ2-2, with a weak D call TRBD2 (5 bases). V lost 2 bases and J lost 5, with 15 bases in between. Germline V gene sequence: CDR1 SGHAT, CDR2 FQNNGV. The CDR3 contains 16 residues. The CDR3: CASSLWRQVKTGELFF. CDR3 nucleotides: TGTGCCAGCAGCTTATGGAGGCAGGTTAAAACCGGGGAGCTGTTTTTT.